A selection of T cell receptor beta chains follows, all from one sample in a study of a mutant IDH1 vaccine in newly diagnosed glioma. No cognate antigen is known for these TCRs. Repertoires were generated with immunoSEQ multiplex PCR, while TCRdb's copy carries only in-frame clones and drops some. The data hold 69,000 or so clones, with roughly 86% observed a single time. The material sequenced was PBMCs, taken from a glioma patient whose treatment included an IDH1 peptide vaccine. The receptors shown here come from a young man with glioma. The CDR3 runs from the conserved cysteine through the conserved F or W. A D gene is named only where the DNA matches it firmly. Rows may omit the clone size; those that give it use once, few, many or a size class.

j_gene,abundance,len,d_gene,v_gene,CDR3aa,CDR3nt
TRBJ2-3,-,14,TRBD2,TRBV6-5,CATGRASSTDTQYF,TGTGCCACGGGGAGGGCCTCCTCCACAGATACGCAGTATTTT
TRBJ1-1,-,15,TRBD1,TRBV9,CASSPTGGAGTEAFF,TGTGCCAGCAGCCCAACAGGGGGCGCGGGGACTGAAGCTTTCTTT
TRBJ2-1,few,16,TRBD2,TRBV11-1,CASSLAQASGYNEQFF,TGTGCCAGCAGCTTAGCGCAGGCTAGCGGCTACAATGAGCAGTTCTTC
TRBJ2-5,once,15,-,TRBV6-6,CASSYSPQDQETQYF,TGTGCCAGCAGTTACAGCCCACAGGACCAAGAGACCCAGTACTTC
TRBJ1-2,few,15,-,TRBV28,CASSLVGERNYGYTF,TGTGCCAGCAGTTTAGTTGGGGAGCGTAACTATGGCTACACCTTC
TRBJ2-5,-,13,-,TRBV5-6,CASSWTDQETQYF,TGTGCCAGCAGCTGGACAGATCAAGAGACCCAGTACTTC
TRBJ2-1,-,15,-,TRBV9,CASSVLAGSYNEQFF,TGTGCCAGCAGCGTCCTAGCAGGCTCCTACAATGAGCAGTTCTTC
TRBJ2-2,once,13,-,TRBV10-1,CASRGGNTGELFF,TGCGCCAGCAGAGGTGGAAACACCGGGGAGCTGTTTTTT
TRBJ2-5,-,15,-,TRBV4-1,CASSQGRALGETQYF,TGCGCCAGCAGCCAAGGCAGGGCTCTGGGGGAGACCCAGTACTTC
TRBJ1-2,-,18,TRBD1,TRBV18,CASSTAERDRQEGHGYTF,TGTGCCAGCTCAACCGCCGAAAGGGACAGGCAGGAAGGGCATGGCTACACCTTC
TRBJ2-1,-,16,TRBD2,TRBV5-6,CASSLVREGVNNEQFF,TGTGCCAGCAGCTTGGTGCGGGAGGGCGTCAACAATGAGCAGTTCTTC
TRBJ2-3,few,13,-,TRBV7-2,CASSLVGPDTQYF,TGTGCCAGCAGCTTAGTCGGCCCAGATACGCAGTATTTT
TRBJ1-3,once,17,-,TRBV28,CASSSSDPELPGNTIYF,TGTGCCAGCAGTTCCTCGGACCCTGAACTCCCTGGAAACACCATATATTTT
TRBJ2-2,-,15,TRBD2,TRBV5-6,CASSFGLAGGGELFF,TGTGCCAGCAGCTTTGGACTAGCGGGAGGCGGGGAGCTGTTTTTT
TRBJ1-3,-,11,-,TRBV20-1,CSAPFGNTIYF,TGCAGTGCCCCTTTCGGAAACACCATATATTTT
TRBJ1-6,-,14,-,TRBV19,CASSVNPGSSPLHF,TGTGCCAGTAGTGTCAATCCAGGAAGTTCACCCCTCCACTTT
TRBJ2-7,-,13,TRBD1,TRBV29-1,CSVERQGMAAQYF,TGCAGCGTTGAGAGACAGGGAATGGCCGCGCAGTACTTC
TRBJ2-7,-,12,-,TRBV19,CASSMIPHEQYF,TGTGCCAGTAGTATGATCCCTCACGAGCAGTACTTC
TRBJ1-1,few,10,-,TRBV29-1,CSVANREAFF,TGCAGCGTTGCAAACAGAGAAGCTTTCTTT
TRBJ2-3,-,15,-,TRBV19,CASSPLTVSTDTQYF,TGTGCCAGTAGTCCCCTGACGGTCAGCACAGATACGCAGTATTTT
TRBJ1-2,-,12,TRBD1,TRBV29-1,CSVAGRGHGYTF,TGCAGCGTTGCGGGCAGGGGGCATGGCTACACCTTC
TRBJ2-1,-,16,TRBD2,TRBV9,CASSAGTSGGYNEQFF,TGTGCCAGCAGCGCAGGGACTAGCGGGGGGTACAATGAGCAGTTCTTC
TRBJ2-7,-,21,TRBD2,TRBV9,CASRDRGRGGRPKYTHYEQYF,TGTGCCAGCAGGGATCGGGGTAGGGGCGGGAGGCCCAAATATACTCACTACGAGCAGTACTTC
TRBJ1-1,-,19,TRBD1,TRBV28,CASSPFPGGTAPMNTEAFF,TGTGCCAGCAGCCCTTTCCCGGGAGGGACAGCGCCCATGAACACTGAAGCTTTCTTT
TRBJ2-1,-,16,-,TRBV7-9,CASSPLGASGGYEQFF,TGTGCCAGCAGCCCCCTGGGGGCTAGTGGTGGCTATGAGCAGTTCTTC
TRBJ2-3,-,13,-,TRBV28,CASRAFSTDTQYF,TGTGCCAGCAGAGCTTTTAGCACAGATACGCAGTATTTT
TRBJ2-2,-,14,TRBD2,TRBV7-3,CASSGAGLTGELFF,TGTGCCAGCTCTGGAGCGGGGCTCACCGGGGAGCTGTTTTTT
TRBJ1-1,-,14,-,TRBV6-1,CASIQDWGGTEAFF,TGTGCCAGCATCCAAGACTGGGGAGGAACTGAAGCTTTCTTT
TRBJ1-1,-,13,-,TRBV6-5,CASRQGLRTEAFF,TGTGCCAGCAGGCAGGGTTTACGGACTGAAGCTTTCTTT
TRBJ1-1,-,14,-,TRBV11-2,CASRDSRGDTEAFF,TGTGCCAGCAGGGATTCGCGGGGGGACACTGAAGCTTTCTTT
TRBJ2-3,-,14,-,TRBV29-1,CSGAGSGSTDTQYF,TGCAGCGGGGCTGGTTCCGGAAGCACAGATACGCAGTATTTT
TRBJ1-1,-,14,-,TRBV2,CASSEVRGNTEAFF,TGTGCCAGCAGTGAGGTGCGGGGGAACACTGAAGCTTTCTTT
TRBJ2-7,-,15,TRBD1,TRBV28,CASSATTGDTYEQYF,TGTGCCAGCAGTGCAACGACAGGGGATACCTACGAGCAGTACTTC
TRBJ2-5,-,15,TRBD2,TRBV7-3,CASSYSGGAGETQYF,TGTGCCAGCAGCTATAGCGGGGGGGCCGGAGAGACCCAGTACTTC
TRBJ1-4,-,15,TRBD1,TRBV7-9,CASSFPDRVEEKLFF,TGTGCCAGCAGCTTCCCAGACAGGGTAGAGGAAAAACTGTTTTTT
TRBJ2-2,-,16,TRBD2,TRBV4-1,CASSQDPSGVGGELFF,TGCGCCAGCAGCCAAGACCCCAGCGGGGTCGGCGGGGAGCTGTTTTTT
TRBJ2-2,once,16,TRBD2,TRBV6-5,CASSYFLAGSTGELFF,TGTGCCAGCAGTTATTTTCTAGCGGGGTCCACCGGGGAGCTGTTTTTT
TRBJ2-2,-,15,TRBD1,TRBV5-4,CASSPGQGSTGELFF,TGTGCCAGCAGTCCGGGACAGGGGTCCACCGGGGAGCTGTTTTTT
TRBJ1-1,few,16,TRBD1,TRBV30,CAWSGSRDRGSFAAFF,TGTGCCTGGAGTGGTTCCCGGGACAGGGGGAGTTTTGCGGCTTTCTTT
TRBJ2-1,-,13,-,TRBV9,CASSVPGRNEQFF,TGTGCCAGCAGCGTCCCGGGACGCAATGAGCAGTTCTTC
TRBJ1-1,-,13,-,TRBV12-5,CASGEGPTTEAFF,TGTGCTAGTGGTGAGGGACCAACAACTGAAGCTTTCTTT